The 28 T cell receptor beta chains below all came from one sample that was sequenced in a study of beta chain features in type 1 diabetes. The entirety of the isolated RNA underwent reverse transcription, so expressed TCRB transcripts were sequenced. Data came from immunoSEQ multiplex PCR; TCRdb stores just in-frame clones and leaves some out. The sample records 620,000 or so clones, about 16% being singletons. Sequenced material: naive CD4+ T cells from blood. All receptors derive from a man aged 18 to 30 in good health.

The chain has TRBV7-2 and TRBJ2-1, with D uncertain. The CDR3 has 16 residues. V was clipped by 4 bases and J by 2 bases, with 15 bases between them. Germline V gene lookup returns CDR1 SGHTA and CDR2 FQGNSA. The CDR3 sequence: CASSSQGPTAYNEQFF. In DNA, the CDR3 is TGTGCCAGCAGCTCCCAAGGACCCACCGCCTACAATGAGCAGTTCTTC.

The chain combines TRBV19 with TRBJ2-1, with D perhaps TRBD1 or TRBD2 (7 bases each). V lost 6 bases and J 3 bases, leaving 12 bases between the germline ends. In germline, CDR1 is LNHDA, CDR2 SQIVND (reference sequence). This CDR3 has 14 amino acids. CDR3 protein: CASRAGQIYNEQFF. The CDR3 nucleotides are TGTGCCAGTAGAGCGGGACAGATCTACAATGAGCAGTTCTTC. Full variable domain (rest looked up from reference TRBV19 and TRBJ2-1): DGGITQSPKYLFRKEGQNVTLSCEQNLNHDAMYWYRQDPGQGLRLIYYSQIVNDFQKGDIAEGYSVSREKKESFPLTVTSAQKNPTAFYLCASRAGQIYNEQFFGPGTRLTVL.

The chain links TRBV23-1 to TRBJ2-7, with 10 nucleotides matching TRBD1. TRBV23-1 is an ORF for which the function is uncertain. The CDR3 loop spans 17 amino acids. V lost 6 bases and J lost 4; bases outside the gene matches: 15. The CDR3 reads CASSRVARDRGWYEQYF. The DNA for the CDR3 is TGCGCCAGCAGCCGGGTAGCCCGGGACAGGGGTTGGTACGAGCAGTACTTC.

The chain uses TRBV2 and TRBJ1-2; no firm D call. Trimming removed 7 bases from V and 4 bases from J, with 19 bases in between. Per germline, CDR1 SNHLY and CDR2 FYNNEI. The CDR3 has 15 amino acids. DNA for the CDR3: TGTGCCAGCAAGGGCCCTGGGGAAAGGCTCTATGGCTACACCTTC. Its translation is CASKGPGERLYGYTF.

CDR3 bases: TGTGCCAGTAGTATAGATCTAGGCTCGAACACCGGGGAGCTGTTTTTT. Translated, it gives CASSIDLGSNTGELFF. The chain uses TRBV19 and TRBJ2-2, with D unresolved. Deletions cut 0 bases from V and 0 bases from J, with 8 bases between. The CDR3 is made up of 16 amino acids. Germline V CDR1 and CDR2: LNHDA, SQIVND (reference sequence).

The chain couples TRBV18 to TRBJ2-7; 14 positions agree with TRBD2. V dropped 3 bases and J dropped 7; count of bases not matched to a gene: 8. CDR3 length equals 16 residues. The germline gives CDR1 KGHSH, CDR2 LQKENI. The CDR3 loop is CASSPPGLAGVVEQYF. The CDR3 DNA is TGTGCCAGCTCACCGCCGGGACTAGCGGGAGTAGTTGAGCAGTACTTC.

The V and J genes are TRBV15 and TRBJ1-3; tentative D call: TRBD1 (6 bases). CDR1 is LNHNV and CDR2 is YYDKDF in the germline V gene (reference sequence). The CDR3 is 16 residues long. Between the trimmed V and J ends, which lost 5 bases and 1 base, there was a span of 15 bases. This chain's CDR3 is CATSPNQGFSGNTIYF. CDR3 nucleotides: TGTGCCACCAGCCCAAATCAGGGGTTTTCTGGAAACACCATATATTTT.

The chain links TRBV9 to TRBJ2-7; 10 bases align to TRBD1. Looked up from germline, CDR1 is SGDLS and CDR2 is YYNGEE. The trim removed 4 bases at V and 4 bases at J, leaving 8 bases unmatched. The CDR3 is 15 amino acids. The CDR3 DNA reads TGTGCCAGCAGCTCATCCGGGACAGGGGTTTACGAGCAGTACTTC. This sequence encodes CASSSSGTGVYEQYF.

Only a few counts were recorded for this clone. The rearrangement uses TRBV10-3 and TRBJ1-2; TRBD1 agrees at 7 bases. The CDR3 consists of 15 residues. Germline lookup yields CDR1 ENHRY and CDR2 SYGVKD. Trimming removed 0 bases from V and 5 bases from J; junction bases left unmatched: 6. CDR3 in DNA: TGTGCCATCAGTGAGTCGAACAGGGGAGGATATGGCTACACCTTC. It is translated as CAISESNRGGYGYTF.

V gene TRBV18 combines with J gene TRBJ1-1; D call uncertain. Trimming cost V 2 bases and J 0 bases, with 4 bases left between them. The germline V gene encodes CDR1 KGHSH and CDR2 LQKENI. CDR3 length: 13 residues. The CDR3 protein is CASSPMVNTEAFF. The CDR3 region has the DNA TGTGCCAGCTCACCAATGGTGAACACTGAAGCTTTCTTT.

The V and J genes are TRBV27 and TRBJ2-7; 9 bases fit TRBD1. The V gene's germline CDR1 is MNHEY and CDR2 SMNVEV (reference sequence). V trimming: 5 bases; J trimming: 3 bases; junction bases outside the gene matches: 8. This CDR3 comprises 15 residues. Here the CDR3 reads CASSRVPGQGYEQYF. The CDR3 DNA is TGTGCCAGCAGTCGCGTTCCGGGACAGGGCTACGAGCAGTACTTC.

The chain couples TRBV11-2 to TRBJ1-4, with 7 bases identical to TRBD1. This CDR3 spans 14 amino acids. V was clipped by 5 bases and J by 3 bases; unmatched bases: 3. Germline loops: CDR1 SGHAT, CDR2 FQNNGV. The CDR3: CASSRQGPNEKLFF. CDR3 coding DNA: TGTGCCAGCAGCAGACAGGGCCCTAATGAAAAACTGTTTTTT.

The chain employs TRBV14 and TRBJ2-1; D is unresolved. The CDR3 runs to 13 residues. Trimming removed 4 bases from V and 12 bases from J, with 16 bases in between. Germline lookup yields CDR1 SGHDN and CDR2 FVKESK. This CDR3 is CASSLLLSVGQFF. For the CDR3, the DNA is TGTGCCAGCAGCCTCCTCCTGTCGGTTGGGCAGTTCTTC. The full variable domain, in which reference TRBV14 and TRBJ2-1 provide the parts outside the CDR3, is EAGVTQFPSHSVIEKGQTVTLRCDPISGHDNLYWYRRVMGKEIKFLLHFVKESKQDESGMPNNRFLAERTGGTYSTLKVQPAELEDSGVYFCASSLLLSVGQFFGPGTRLTVL.

CDR3 bases: TGTGCCAGCAGCGTTACACTACAGTCCCACGAGCAGTACTTC. Translated, it gives CASSVTLQSHEQYF. This rearrangement joins TRBV9 to TRBJ2-7; the D is unclear. The CDR3 extends over 14 amino acids. Trimming cost V 2 bases and J 5 bases, with 14 bases left between them. Germline V gene data show CDR1 as SGDLS and CDR2 as YYNGEE.

DNA for the CDR3: TGTGCCAGCTCACCCCCAGGACCCCTAGCCAAAAACATTCAGTACTTC. Its protein is CASSPPGPLAKNIQYF. This chain uses TRBV18 with TRBJ2-4; D is undetermined. The CDR3 is 16 residues long. The germline gives CDR1 KGHSH, CDR2 LQKENI. Between the trimmed V and J ends, which lost 3 bases and 0 bases, there was a span of 12 bases.

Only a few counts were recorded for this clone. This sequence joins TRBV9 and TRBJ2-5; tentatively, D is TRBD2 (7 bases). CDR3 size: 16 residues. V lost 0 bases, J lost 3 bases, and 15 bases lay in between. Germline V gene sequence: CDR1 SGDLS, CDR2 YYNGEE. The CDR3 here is CASSVGGGSGKETQYF. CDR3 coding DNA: TGTGCCAGCAGCGTAGGAGGGGGAAGCGGGAAAGAGACCCAGTACTTC.

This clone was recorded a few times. The CDR3, as DNA: TGTGCCAGCAGCCAAGCCAGGGGAGGAGCTCTCCGTAGGTACTTC. It translates to CASSQARGGALRRYF. The chain couples TRBV14 to TRBJ2-7; D is perhaps TRBD1 or TRBD2 (6 bases each). CDR1 is SGHDN and CDR2 is FVKESK in the germline V gene. Trimming shortened V by 1 base and J by 12 bases, and 22 bases separated the two germline ends. The CDR3 covers 15 residues.

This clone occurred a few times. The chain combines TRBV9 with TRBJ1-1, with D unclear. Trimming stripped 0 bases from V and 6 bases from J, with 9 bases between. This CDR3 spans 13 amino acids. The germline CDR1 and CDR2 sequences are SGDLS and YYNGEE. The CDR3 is CASSVVRGSEAFF. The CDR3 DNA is TGTGCCAGCAGCGTAGTTAGAGGGTCTGAAGCTTTCTTT.

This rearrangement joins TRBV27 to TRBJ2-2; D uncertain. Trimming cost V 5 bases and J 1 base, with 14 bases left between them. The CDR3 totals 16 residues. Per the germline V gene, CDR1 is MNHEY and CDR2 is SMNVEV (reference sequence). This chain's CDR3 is CASSTDPTLNTGELFF. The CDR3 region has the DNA TGTGCCAGCAGTACAGACCCAACGTTGAACACCGGGGAGCTGTTTTTT.

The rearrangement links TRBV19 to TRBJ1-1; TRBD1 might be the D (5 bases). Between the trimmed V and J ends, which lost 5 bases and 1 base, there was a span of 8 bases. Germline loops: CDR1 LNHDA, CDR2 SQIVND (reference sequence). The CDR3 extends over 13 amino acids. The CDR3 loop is CASSSGQNTEAFF. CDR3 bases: TGTGCCAGTAGTTCGGGGCAGAACACTGAAGCTTTCTTT.

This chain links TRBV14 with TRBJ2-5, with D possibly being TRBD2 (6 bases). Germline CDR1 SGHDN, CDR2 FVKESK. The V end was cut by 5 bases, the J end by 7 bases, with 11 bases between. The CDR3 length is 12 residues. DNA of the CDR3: TGTGCCAGCAGCTTGGGGGAGGCGACCCAGTACTTC. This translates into CASSLGEATQYF. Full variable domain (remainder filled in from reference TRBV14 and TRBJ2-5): EAGVTQFPSHSVIEKGQTVTLRCDPISGHDNLYWYRRVMGKEIKFLLHFVKESKQDESGMPNNRFLAERTGGTYSTLKVQPAELEDSGVYFCASSLGEATQYFGPGTRLLVL.

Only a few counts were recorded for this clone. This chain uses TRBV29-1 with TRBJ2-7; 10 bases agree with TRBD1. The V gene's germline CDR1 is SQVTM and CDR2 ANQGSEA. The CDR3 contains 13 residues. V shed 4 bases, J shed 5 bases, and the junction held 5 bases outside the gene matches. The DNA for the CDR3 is TGCAGCGTTGGAAGGGACAGGGGAAACGAGCAGTACTTC. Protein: CSVGRDRGNEQYF.

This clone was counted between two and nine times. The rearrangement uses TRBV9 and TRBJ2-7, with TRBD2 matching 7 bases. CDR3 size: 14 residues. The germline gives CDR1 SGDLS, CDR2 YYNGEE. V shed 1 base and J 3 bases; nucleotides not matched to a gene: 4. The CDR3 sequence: CASSVSGTGYEQYF. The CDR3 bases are TGTGCCAGCAGCGTAAGCGGGACTGGCTACGAGCAGTACTTC.

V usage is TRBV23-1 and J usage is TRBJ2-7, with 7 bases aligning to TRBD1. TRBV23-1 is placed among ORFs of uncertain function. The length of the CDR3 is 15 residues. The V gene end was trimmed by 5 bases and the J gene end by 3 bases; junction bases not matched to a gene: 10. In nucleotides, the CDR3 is TGCGCCAGCAGTACCCGACAGGGAAGGTGCTACGAGCAGTACTTC. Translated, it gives CASSTRQGRCYEQYF.

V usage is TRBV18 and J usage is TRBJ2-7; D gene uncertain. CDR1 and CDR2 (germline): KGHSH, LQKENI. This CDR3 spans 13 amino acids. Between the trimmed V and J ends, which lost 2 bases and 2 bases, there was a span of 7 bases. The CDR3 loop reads CASSPIGAYEQYF. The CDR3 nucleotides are TGTGCCAGCTCACCAATCGGAGCCTACGAGCAGTACTTC.

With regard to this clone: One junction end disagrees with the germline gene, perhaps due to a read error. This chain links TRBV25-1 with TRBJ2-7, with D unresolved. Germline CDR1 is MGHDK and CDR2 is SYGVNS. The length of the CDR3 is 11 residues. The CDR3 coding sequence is TGTGCCAGCTGTAGGGCCGACCACTACAACTTC. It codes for CASCRADHYNF.

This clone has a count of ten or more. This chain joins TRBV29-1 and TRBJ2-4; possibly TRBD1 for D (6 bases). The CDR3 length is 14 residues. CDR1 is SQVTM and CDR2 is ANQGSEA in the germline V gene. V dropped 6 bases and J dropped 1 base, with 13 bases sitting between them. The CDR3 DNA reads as TGCAGCGTCTCCGACAGGATGGCCAAAAACATTCAGTACTTC. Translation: CSVSDRMAKNIQYF.

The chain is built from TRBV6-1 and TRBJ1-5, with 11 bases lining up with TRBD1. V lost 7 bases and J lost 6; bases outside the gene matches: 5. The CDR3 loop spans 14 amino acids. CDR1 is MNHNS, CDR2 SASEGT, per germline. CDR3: CASTRTGGVQPQHF. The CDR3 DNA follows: TGTGCCAGCACCCGGACAGGGGGCGTTCAGCCCCAGCATTTT.